This T cell receptor (beta chain) was identified in a study of blood T cell repertoires in COVID-19. Overall study context: The study drew acute and convalescent COVID-19 samples from the United States, Italy and Spain.

This CDR3 spans 14 amino acids. CDR1 and CDR2 from the germline V gene are MNHEY and SVGAGI. With V trimmed by 6 bases and J by 4 bases, 8 bases remained unmatched. In the study's own analysis: Reference gene primer amplification yielded estimated nucleated cell counts. Profiling relied on immunoSEQ multiplex PCR, and the TCRdb table lists in-frame clones only, not all of them. That table is the source of V, J and clone size, and D and trimming were worked out from the DNA. The sample lists around 100,000 clones, over 65% occurring once. This clone appeared once. This sequence was found in a human donor in a cohort sampled during active COVID-19. What was sequenced was peripheral blood. The chain joins TRBV6-5 to TRBJ1-2; 7 nucleotides agree with TRBD1. The CDR3 loop reads CASRLGQLGYGYTF. Here the CDR3 DNA reads TGTGCCAGCAGACTGGGACAGCTTGGCTATGGCTACACCTTC.